The 26 T cell receptor beta chains reported below all come from one sample, sequenced in a study of regulatory T cells in long-lasting Graves disease. The time point denotes: newly diagnosed GD, antithyroid drugs for less than 3 months. The TCR library used RNA extracted from PBMCs. The TCR beta library used iRepertoire HTBI primers with Arm-PCR amplification of CDR3. MiXCR, applied by TCRdb to the multiplex PCR reads, yields one record per CDR3 protein. The table records about 400,000 distinct CDR3 sequences, roughly 16% of them present only once. The source material was peripheral blood mononuclear cells (PBMCs), sampled at new diagnosis, from a patient treated with antithyroid drugs. These receptors were taken from a female donor with Graves disease.

The sample holds many counts of this clonotype. The V call is TRBV7-2, the J call TRBJ2-3, with unresolved D. With 3 bases removed from V and 5 bases from J, the gap between germline ends came to 12 bases. This CDR3 spans 14 amino acids. CDR1 SGHTA and CDR2 FQGNSA come from the germline V gene. The chain's CDR3 is CASSFKSAGDTQYF. The CDR3, as DNA: TGTGCCAGCAGCTTTAAGTCTGCCGGAGATACGCAGTATTTT. Based on the CDR3 plus reference TRBV7-2 and TRBJ2-3, the full variable domain is GAGVSQSPSNKVTEKGKDVELRCDPISGHTALYWYRQSLGQGLEFLIYFQGNSAPDKSGLPSDRFSAERTGGSVSTLTIQRTQQEDSAVYLCASSFKSAGDTQYFGPGTRLTVL.

This clonotype was detected ten times or more. The V gene is TRBV5-1, the J gene TRBJ2-2; 10 nucleotides align to TRBD1. V shed 4 bases, J shed 9 bases, and the junction held 9 bases outside the gene matches. The CDR3 has 15 residues. In germline, CDR1 is SGHRS, CDR2 YFSETQ. DNA of the CDR3: TGCGCCAGCAGCCCTGGGACAGGGGTCGTCCGGGAGCTGTTTTTT. It translates to CASSPGTGVVRELFF.

This clonotype was detected many times. J is TRBJ2-4 and V is TRBV28, with TRBD1 matching over 7 bases. The CDR3 has 12 amino acids. Trimming at V came to 7 bases and at J to 9 bases, leaving 6 bases not matched to a gene. Germline values: CDR1 MDHEN, CDR2 SYDVKM. The CDR3 sequence: CASNRGQFIQYF. Here the CDR3 DNA reads TGTGCCAGCAACAGGGGACAGTTCATTCAGTACTTC.

There are many counts of this clonotype. This chain uses TRBV28 with TRBJ1-1; D ambiguous. Between the trimmed V and J ends, which lost 1 base and 4 bases, there was a span of 10 bases. The CDR3 is 14 amino acids. The V gene's germline CDR1 is MDHEN and CDR2 SYDVKM. The CDR3 reads CASSLLMGSTEAFF. As DNA, the CDR3 is TGTGCCAGCAGTTTATTAATGGGCAGCACTGAAGCTTTCTTT.

This clonotype was seen ten or more times. V gene TRBV6-1 combines with J gene TRBJ2-3; D is uncertain. The CDR3 totals 16 residues. Germline V gene sequence: CDR1 MNHNS, CDR2 SASEGT. Trimming removed 2 bases at V and 2 bases at J, with 14 bases between. DNA for the CDR3: TGTGCCAGCAGTGAAAGCGCGGCAGCACACACAGATACGCAGTATTTT. Translation gives CASSESAAAHTDTQYF.

This clonotype has a count of ten or more. The chain combines TRBV30 with TRBJ2-1, with D perhaps TRBD2 (5 bases). Trimming stripped 7 bases from V and 2 bases from J, with 9 bases between. The CDR3 is made up of 12 amino acids. CDR1 GTSNPN and CDR2 SVGIG come from the germline V gene (reference sequence). The CDR3 loop is CASGITYNEQFF. As DNA, the CDR3 is TGTGCCTCGGGAATCACCTACAATGAGCAGTTCTTC.

This clonotype was recorded many times. The rearrangement joins TRBV20-1 to TRBJ1-3; D is perhaps TRBD1 (6 bases). This CDR3 has 15 amino acids. V gave up 0 bases and J gave up 4 bases, with 13 bases separating them. Germline V gene sequence: CDR1 DFQATT, CDR2 SNEGSKA (reference sequence). CDR3 in amino acids: CSARDRRGQGNTIYF. In nucleotides, the CDR3 is TGCAGTGCTAGAGATCGCCGGGGGCAAGGAAACACCATATATTTT.

CDR3 sequence (DNA): TGTGCCAGCACCAGGGGTGGGGGCTCGATGGAGCAGTACTTC. This sequence encodes CASTRGGGSMEQYF. This rearrangement joins TRBV2 to TRBJ2-7, with D maybe TRBD1 (6 bases). V lost 7 bases to trimming and J lost 7 bases, with 20 bases between them. This CDR3 is built from 14 residues. Germline V CDR1 and CDR2: SNHLY, FYNNEI.

The chain links TRBV6-5 to TRBJ2-5; unclear D gene. V lost 0 bases and J lost 1, with 9 bases in between. The CDR3 loop spans 15 amino acids. The germline CDR1 and CDR2 sequences are MNHEY and SVGAGI. CDR3 DNA sequence: TGTGCCAGCAGTTACTCGAGTTGGGCCCAAGAGACCCAGTACTTC. This translates into CASSYSSWAQETQYF.

Comment on this clonotype: A single base is all that separates this from a far larger clone, so a read error is likely. The chain couples TRBV7-9 to TRBJ1-5; 7 bases map to TRBD1. Per the germline V gene, CDR1 is SEHNR and CDR2 is FQNEAQ (reference sequence). V shed 4 bases and J 9 bases; nucleotides not matched to a gene: 9. This CDR3 region has 14 residues. The CDR3 region is CASSSDREFRPQHF. CDR3 in DNA: TGTGCCAGCAGCTCCGACAGGGAGTTTCGGCCCCAGCATTTT.

This clonotype was found a few times. V and J are TRBV30 and TRBJ1-6; D remains ambiguous. V was cut by 5 bases and J by 7 bases, with 21 bases left in between. The CDR3 has 16 amino acids. Germline V lookup: CDR1 GTSNPN, CDR2 SVGIG (reference sequence). The CDR3 nucleotides are TGTGCCTGGGAGCCGATGAGGAAAGCCTCAAATTCACCCCTCCACTTT. It encodes CAWEPMRKASNSPLHF. Using reference TRBV30 and TRBJ1-6 for the parts outside the CDR3, the full variable domain is SQTIHQWPATLVQPVGSPLSLECTVEGTSNPNLYWYRQAAGRGLQLLFYSVGIGQISSEVPQNLSASRPQDRQFILSSKKLLLSDSGFYLCAWEPMRKASNSPLHFGNGTRLTVT.

This clonotype was observed at least ten times. Here the CDR3 DNA reads TGTGCCAGCAGCGGGGGCTCTGACATCAACGAGCAGTACTTC. Amino acid sequence: CASSGGSDINEQYF. This sequence joins TRBV9 and TRBJ2-7; D may be TRBD1 (5 bases). The CDR3 has 14 residues. Germline V gene data show CDR1 as SGDLS and CDR2 as YYNGEE. Trimming removed 3 bases from V and 5 bases from J, with 15 bases in between. The entire variable domain, with the rest obtained from reference TRBV9 and TRBJ2-7, is as follows: DSGVTQTPKHLITATGQRVTLRCSPRSGDLSVYWYQQSLDQGLQFLIQYYNGEERAKGNILERFSAQQFPDLHSELNLSSLELGDSALYFCASSGGSDINEQYFGPGTRLTVT.

At least ten counts were recorded for this clonotype. The rearrangement links TRBV3-1 to TRBJ2-4, with a possible D match to TRBD2 (6 bases). V was pared by 1 base and J by 4 bases, with 11 bases between. From germline, CDR1 is LGHDT and CDR2 YNNKEL (reference sequence). The CDR3 extends over 15 amino acids. The CDR3: CASSQGGTAKNIQYF. The CDR3, as DNA: TGTGCCAGCAGCCAAGGGGGGACTGCTAAAAACATTCAGTACTTC.

The CDR3 DNA sequence: TGTGCCAGCAGTGGGGACAGGGGATCAAGTCAGCCCCAGCATTTT. The encoded protein is CASSGDRGSSQPQHF. The V gene is TRBV6-2 or TRBV6-3, the J gene TRBJ1-5, with TRBD1 matching over 10 bases. CDR1 is MNHEY, CDR2 SVGEGT, per germline. CDR3 length: 15 amino acids. Germline trimming cut 5 bases from V and 6 bases from J; bases unmatched to any gene: 7.

This clonotype has ten or more counts. CDR3 sequence (DNA): TGTGCCAGCAAAAGGGGACGACATAACAATGAGCAGTTCTTC. Protein sequence: CASKRGRHNNEQFF. V usage is TRBV7-8 and J usage is TRBJ2-1; D could derive from TRBD1 or TRBD2 (5 bases each). The CDR3 extends over 14 amino acids. The V end lost 7 bases, the J end lost 5 bases, and 15 bases lay between the germline ends. Germline values: CDR1 SGHVS, CDR2 FQNEAQ. The whole variable domain, filled in from reference TRBV7-8 and TRBJ2-1, reads GAGVSQSPRYKVAKRGQDVALRCDPISGHVSLFWYQQALGQGPEFLTYFQNEAQLDKSGLPSDRFFAERPEGSVSTLKIQRTQQEDSAVYLCASKRGRHNNEQFFGPGTRLTVL.

This clonotype was detected only a few times. A much bigger clone sits one base away, suggesting this may be a read error. This sequence joins TRBV28 and TRBJ1-1; possibly TRBD1 for D (5 bases). Germline V gene data show CDR1 as MDHEN and CDR2 as SYDVKM. Trimming shortened V by 7 bases and J by 3 bases, and 21 bases separated the two germline ends. The CDR3 has 16 residues. CDR3 region: CASTEGGAGDYTEAFF. In nucleotides, the CDR3 is TGTGCCAGCACCGAGGGTGGGGCGGGAGATTACACTGAAGCTTTCTTT. Filled out from reference TRBV28 and TRBJ1-1, the complete variable domain reads DVKVTQSSRYLVKRTGEKVFLECVQDMDHENMFWYRQDPGLGLRLIYFSYDVKMKEKGDIPEGYSVSREKKERFSLILESASTNQTSMYLCASTEGGAGDYTEAFFGQGTRLTVV.

This clonotype was seen ten or more times. V and J are TRBV12-3 or TRBV12-4 and TRBJ1-5; D gene unclear. The V gene lost 5 bases and the J gene lost 7 bases, with 12 bases spanning the gap. The CDR3 is 13 residues long. DNA for the CDR3: TGTGCCAGCAGTGCAGCCTTTGGGCAGCCCCAGCATTTT. Protein product: CASSAAFGQPQHF.

V usage is TRBV15 and J usage is TRBJ2-1; 8 bases align to TRBD1. The trim removed 2 bases at V and 4 bases at J, leaving 7 bases unmatched. Germline V gene sequence: CDR1 LNHNV, CDR2 YYDKDF (reference sequence). This CDR3 comprises 16 residues. DNA for the CDR3: TGTGCCACCAGCAGAAGCAGGGGGCGCGGGTACAATGAGCAGTTCTTC. Translating gives CATSRSRGRGYNEQFF. The whole variable domain, remainder taken from reference TRBV15 and TRBJ2-1, is DAMVIQNPRYQVTQFGKPVTLSCSQTLNHNVMYWYQQKSSQAPKLLFHYYDKDFNNEADTPDNFQSRRPNTSFCFLDIRSPGLGDTAMYLCATSRSRGRGYNEQFFGPGTRLTVL.

This clonotype was seen repeatedly, ten times or more. The chain recombines TRBV29-1 with TRBJ2-2; 8 nucleotides agree with TRBD2. J gave up 7 bases and V 7 bases, and 11 bases lay outside the gene matches. The CDR3 loop spans 14 amino acids. Germline CDR1 is SQVTM and CDR2 is ANQGSEA. This CDR3 is CSAASSGSYGELFF. In nucleotides, the CDR3 is TGCAGCGCCGCGTCGAGCGGGAGCTACGGGGAGCTGTTTTTT.

The sample holds many counts of this clonotype. V gene TRBV9 combines with J gene TRBJ1-1; D is ambiguous. In germline, CDR1 is SGDLS, CDR2 YYNGEE. V gave up 3 bases and J gave up 5 bases, with 8 bases separating them. The CDR3 runs to 12 residues. The CDR3 sequence: CASSAPQTEAFF. The DNA for the CDR3 is TGTGCCAGCAGCGCCCCTCAGACTGAAGCTTTCTTT.

The chain links TRBV6-1 to TRBJ1-5; 10 bases agree with TRBD1. V gave up 7 bases and J gave up 1 base; unmatched junction bases: 4. There are 15 residues in the CDR3. Per the germline V gene, CDR1 is MNHNS and CDR2 is SASEGT. The CDR3 here is CASIGTGASNQPQHF. The CDR3, as DNA: TGTGCCAGCATCGGGACAGGGGCCAGCAATCAGCCCCAGCATTTT.

Note on this clonotype: A read error may explain this, as a much larger clone is one base away. This sequence joins TRBV27 and TRBJ2-1; 9 nucleotides align to TRBD1. With 3 bases clipped from V and 8 bases from J, the junction kept 8 bases outside the gene matches. Germline CDR1 MNHEY, CDR2 SMNVEV (reference sequence). The CDR3 extends over 15 amino acids. CDR3 amino acids: CASSFPGQGPYEQFF. The CDR3 DNA is TGTGCCAGCAGTTTTCCGGGACAGGGCCCCTATGAGCAGTTCTTC.

This clonotype was detected only a few times. The gene calls are TRBV10-3 and TRBJ1-6, with 10 bases matching TRBD1. Germline V CDR1 and CDR2: ENHRY, SYGVKD. CDR3 length equals 14 residues. J was trimmed by 8 bases and V by 2 bases; bases with no gene match: 0. The CDR3 nucleotides read TGTGCCATCAGTGAGGGGACAGGGGATTCACCCCTCCACTTT. Its translation is CAISEGTGDSPLHF.

This clonotype was recorded at least ten times. The gene calls are TRBV2 and TRBJ1-2, with a possible D match to TRBD1 (5 bases). The CDR3 has 15 residues. Trimming took off 3 bases at V and 4 bases at J, with 15 bases between the two ends. Germline assignment: CDR1 SNHLY and CDR2 FYNNEI. CDR3: CASSEGRGGSYGYTF. Written as DNA, the CDR3 is TGTGCCAGCAGTGAGGGTCGGGGCGGCAGCTATGGCTACACCTTC.

This clonotype was seen repeatedly, ten times or more. J is TRBJ2-7 and V is TRBV7-2; D is possibly TRBD1 or TRBD2 (5 bases each). Germline CDR1 SGHTA, CDR2 FQGNSA. CDR3 size: 14 residues. V was cut by 4 bases and J by 4 bases, with 14 bases left in between. The CDR3 loop reads CASSSAGALYEQYF. CDR3 coding DNA: TGTGCCAGCAGCTCCGCCGGGGCCTTGTACGAGCAGTACTTC.

The count of this clonotype is one. The rearrangement uses TRBV12-3 or TRBV12-4 and TRBJ2-7, with 8 bases fitting TRBD2. CDR3 length: 16 amino acids. Unmatched junction bases numbered 10, after V lost 5 bases and J lost 1 base. The CDR3 DNA reads TGTGCCAGCAGTCCTGAACTAGCGGTCGGGTCCTACGAGCAGTACTTC. Its protein product is CASSPELAVGSYEQYF.